This T cell receptor (beta chain) came from a study of blood T cell repertoires in COVID-19. Background on the study: Sites in the United States, Italy and Spain provided acute and convalescent COVID-19 samples. T cells, B-cell-depleted T cells, or PBMCs supplied cDNA or gDNA.

Using immunoSEQ multiplex PCR, the repertoire was profiled, and TCRdb retains in-frame clones only, with some absent. This table has around 33,000 clones, about 78% appearing once. This CDR3 has 11 amino acids. With V trimmed by 10 bases and J by 9 bases, 6 bases remained unmatched. Germline V gene lookup returns CDR1 MNHEY and CDR2 SMNVEV (reference sequence). This TCR came from a man older than 75 with acute or convalescent COVID-19. The chain joins TRBV27 to TRBJ1-1, with TRBD1 matching 9 bases. Sequenced: peripheral blood. The CDR3 here is CANINRGQAFF. The CDR3 DNA reads TGTGCCAACATAAACAGGGGGCAAGCTTTCTTT.